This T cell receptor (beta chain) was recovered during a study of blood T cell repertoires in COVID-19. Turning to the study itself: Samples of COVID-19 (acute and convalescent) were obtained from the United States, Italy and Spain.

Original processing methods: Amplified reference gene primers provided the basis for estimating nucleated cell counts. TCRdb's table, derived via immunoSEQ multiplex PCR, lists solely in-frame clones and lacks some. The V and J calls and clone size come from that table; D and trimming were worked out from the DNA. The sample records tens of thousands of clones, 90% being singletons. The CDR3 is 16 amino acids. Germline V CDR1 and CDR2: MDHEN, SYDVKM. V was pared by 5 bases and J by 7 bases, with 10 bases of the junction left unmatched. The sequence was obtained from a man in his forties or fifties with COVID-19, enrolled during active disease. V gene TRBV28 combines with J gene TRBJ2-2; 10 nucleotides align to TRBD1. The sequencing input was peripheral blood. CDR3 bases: TGTGCCAGCAGTACTCCGGGACAGGGGTTGATCGGGGAGCTGTTTTTT. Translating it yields CASSTPGQGLIGELFF.